This TCR beta chain came from a study of shared clonotypes between healthy human individuals. About this clone: Antigen: not known.

The CDR3 has 17 residues. Trimming at V came to 4 bases and at J to 7 bases, leaving 14 bases not matched to a gene. Germline V gene lookup returns CDR1 SGHKS and CDR2 YYEKEE (reference sequence). Study-wide results and caveats: It was expected that sequencing depth would affect clonotype sharing among donors.

TCRdb's copy holds only in-frame clones and misses some; the assay was immunoSEQ multiplex PCR. Counted here are about 1.4 million clones, roughly 95% occurring once; the ten biggest clones make up 1% to 1.5%. The genes are TRBV5-5 and TRBJ1-4, with 9 bases matching TRBD1. The sequenced sample was naive CD4+ T cells sorted from blood. Subset meaning: CD45RA+ positively selected. The sequence derives from a man aged 30 to 45 in good health. The CDR3 nucleotides are TGTGCCAGCAGCACAATTCTTACCGGGACAGGGATTGAAAAACTGTTTTTT. Translated: CASSTILTGTGIEKLFF.